This T cell receptor beta chain was observed in a study of blood T cell repertoires in COVID-19. Study information: Specimens from acute and convalescent COVID-19 originated in the United States, Italy and Spain. T cells, B-cell-depleted T cells, or PBMCs provided the cDNA or gDNA that served as material.

The ends lost 3 bases at V and 4 bases at J; junction bases unmatched: 5. Germline loops: CDR1 SGHTA, CDR2 FQGNSA. This CDR3 is 16 amino acids long. Study processing details: Nucleated cell counts were estimated from reference gene primer amplification. Sequencing used immunoSEQ multiplex PCR; TCRdb keeps in-frame clones, though not all of them. That table gives V, J and clone size, and the DNA gave D and trimming. The table shows about 97,000 clones, with approximately 90% occurring only once. This clonotype was sampled from a man in his sixties with acute or convalescent COVID-19. The V call is TRBV7-2, the J call TRBJ2-2; 10 bases are shared with TRBD2. What was sequenced was peripheral blood. The DNA for the CDR3 is TGTGCCAGCAGCTTGACTAGCGGGCGATCCACCGGGGAGCTGTTTTTT. Amino acids: CASSLTSGRSTGELFF.